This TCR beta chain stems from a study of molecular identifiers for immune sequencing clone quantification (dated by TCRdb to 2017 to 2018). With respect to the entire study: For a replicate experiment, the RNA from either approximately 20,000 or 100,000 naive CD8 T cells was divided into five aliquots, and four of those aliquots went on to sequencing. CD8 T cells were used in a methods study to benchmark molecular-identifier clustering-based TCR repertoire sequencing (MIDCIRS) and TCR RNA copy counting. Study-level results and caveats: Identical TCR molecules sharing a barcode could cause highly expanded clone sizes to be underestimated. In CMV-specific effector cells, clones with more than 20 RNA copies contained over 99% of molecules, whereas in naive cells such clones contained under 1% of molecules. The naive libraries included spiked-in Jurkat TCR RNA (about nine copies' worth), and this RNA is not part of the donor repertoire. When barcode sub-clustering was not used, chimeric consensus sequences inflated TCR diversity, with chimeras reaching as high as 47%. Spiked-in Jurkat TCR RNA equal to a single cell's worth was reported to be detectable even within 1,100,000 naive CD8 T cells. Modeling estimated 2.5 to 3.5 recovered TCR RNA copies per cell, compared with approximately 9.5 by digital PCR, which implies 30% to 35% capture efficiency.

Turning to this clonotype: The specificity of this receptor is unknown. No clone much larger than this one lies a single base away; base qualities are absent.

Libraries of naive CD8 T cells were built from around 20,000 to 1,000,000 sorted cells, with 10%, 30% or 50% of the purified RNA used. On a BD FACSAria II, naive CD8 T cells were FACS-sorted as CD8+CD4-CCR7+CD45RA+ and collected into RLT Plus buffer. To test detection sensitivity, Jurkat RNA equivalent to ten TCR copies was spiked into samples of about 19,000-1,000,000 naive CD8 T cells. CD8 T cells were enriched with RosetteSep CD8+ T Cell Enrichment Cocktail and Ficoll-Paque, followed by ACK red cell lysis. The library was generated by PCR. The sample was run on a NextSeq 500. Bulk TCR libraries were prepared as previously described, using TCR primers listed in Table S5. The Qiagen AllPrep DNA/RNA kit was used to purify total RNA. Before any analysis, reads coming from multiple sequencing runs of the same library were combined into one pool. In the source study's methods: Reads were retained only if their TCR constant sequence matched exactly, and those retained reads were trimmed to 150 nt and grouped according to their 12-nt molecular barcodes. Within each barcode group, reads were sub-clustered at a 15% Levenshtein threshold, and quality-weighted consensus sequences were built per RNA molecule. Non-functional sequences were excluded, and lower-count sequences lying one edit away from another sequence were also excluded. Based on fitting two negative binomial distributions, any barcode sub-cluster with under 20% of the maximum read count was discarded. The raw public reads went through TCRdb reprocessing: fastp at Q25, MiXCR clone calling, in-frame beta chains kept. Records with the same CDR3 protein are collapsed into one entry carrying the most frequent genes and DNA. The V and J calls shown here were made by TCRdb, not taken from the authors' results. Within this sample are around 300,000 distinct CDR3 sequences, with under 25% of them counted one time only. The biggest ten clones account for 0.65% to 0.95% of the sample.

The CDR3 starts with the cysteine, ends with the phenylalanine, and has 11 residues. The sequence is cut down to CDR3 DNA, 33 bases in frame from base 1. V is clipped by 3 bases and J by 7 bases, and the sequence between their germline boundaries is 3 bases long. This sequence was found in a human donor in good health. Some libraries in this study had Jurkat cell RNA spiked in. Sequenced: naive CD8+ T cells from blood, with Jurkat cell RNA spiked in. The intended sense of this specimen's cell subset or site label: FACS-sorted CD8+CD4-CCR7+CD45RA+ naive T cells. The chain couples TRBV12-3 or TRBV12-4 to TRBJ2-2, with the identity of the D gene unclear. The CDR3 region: CASSFDGELFF. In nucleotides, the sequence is TGTGCCAGCAGTTTTGACGGGGAGCTGTTTTTT.